Detailed here is one TCR beta chain. Its antigen is as yet unknown. Described time point: persistent/refractory GD, antithyroid drugs over 5 years with positive TRAb. RNA from PBMCs was the source of the TCR library. Graves' disease diagnosis relied on American Thyroid Association guidelines. The sample comes from a study of regulatory T cells in long-lasting Graves disease. The study, taken as a whole, reports: Newly diagnosed Graves' patients exceeded persistent ones in TCR diversity. Accuracy was perhaps lowered by the small sample size. Not thyroid tissue but only peripheral blood was studied.

Library construction for TCR beta used iRepertoire HTBI primers and Arm-PCR of CDR3 regions. TCRdb called the multiplex PCR reads again in MiXCR, with one record for every CDR3 protein. This table holds roughly 400,000 distinct CDR3 sequences, more than 20% found once. This CDR3 is built from 15 residues. V was clipped by 5 bases and J by 8 bases; unmatched bases: 9. The source was peripheral blood mononuclear cells (PBMCs), collected when the disease was refractory, from a patient treated with antithyroid drugs. This TCR derives from a female donor with Graves disease. The chain recombines TRBV12-3 or TRBV12-4 with TRBJ2-1; 10 bases agree with TRBD2. The CDR3 sequence: CASSPIAGGAHEQFF. Here the CDR3 DNA reads TGTGCCAGCAGTCCAATAGCGGGAGGCGCCCATGAGCAGTTCTTC.